This T cell receptor (beta chain) was captured in a study of OX40 agonist ivuxolimab in advanced cancers. On the study more broadly: Patients were treated with intravenous ivuxolimab, dosed at 0.01 to 10 mg/kg and infused every 2 weeks.

Germline assignment: CDR1 KGHSH and CDR2 LQKENI. V lost 5 bases and J 1 base, leaving 17 bases between the germline ends. This CDR3 region has 16 residues. Exclusion applied to patients with autoimmune disease history or systemic immunosuppression. Sequencing was performed with immunoSEQ multiplex PCR; in TCRdb, only in-frame clones are kept and a portion is missing. Altogether more than 100,000 clones are present, 85% to 90% being singletons, with the ten largest covering 0.5% to 0.7%. The chain has TRBV18 and TRBJ2-5, with D perhaps assigned TRBD1 or TRBD2 (6 bases each). The starting material was CD4+ or CD8+ T cells sorted from blood, obtained in a trial of the OX40 agonist ivuxolimab. This clonotype was sampled from an adult with an advanced solid tumor such as melanoma, head and neck, liver or kidney cancer. The CDR3 here is CASSTLPGGSQETQYF. In nucleotides, the CDR3 is TGTGCCAGCTCAACTCTCCCCGGGGGCTCCCAAGAGACCCAGTACTTC.